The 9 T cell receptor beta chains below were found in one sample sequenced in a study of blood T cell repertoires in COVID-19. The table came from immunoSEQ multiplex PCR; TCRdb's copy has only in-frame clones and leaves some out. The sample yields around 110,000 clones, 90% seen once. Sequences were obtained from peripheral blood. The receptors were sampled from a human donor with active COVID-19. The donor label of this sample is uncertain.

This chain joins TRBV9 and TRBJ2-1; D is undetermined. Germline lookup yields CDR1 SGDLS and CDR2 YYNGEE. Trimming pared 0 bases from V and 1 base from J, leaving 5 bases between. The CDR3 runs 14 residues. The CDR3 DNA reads TGTGCCAGCAGCGTAGTCAGTTCCTACAATGAGCAGTTCTTC. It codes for CASSVVSSYNEQFF.

The CDR3 nucleotides read TGCGCCAGCAGCTACTCCCCGGACAGGACCTACGAGCAGTACTTC. Its protein product is CASSYSPDRTYEQYF. The chain is built from TRBV5-1 and TRBJ2-7; TRBD1 matches 7 bases. The germline V gene encodes CDR1 SGHRS and CDR2 YFSETQ. The length of the CDR3 is 15 residues. J lost 2 bases, V lost 3 bases, and 8 bases had no gene match.

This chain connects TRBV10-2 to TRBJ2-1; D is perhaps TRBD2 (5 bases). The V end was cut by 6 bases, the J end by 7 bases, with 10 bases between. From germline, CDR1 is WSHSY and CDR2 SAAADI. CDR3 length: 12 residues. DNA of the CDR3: TGCGCCAGCAGGGGAGTTTCGAATGAGCAGTTCTTC. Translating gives CASRGVSNEQFF.

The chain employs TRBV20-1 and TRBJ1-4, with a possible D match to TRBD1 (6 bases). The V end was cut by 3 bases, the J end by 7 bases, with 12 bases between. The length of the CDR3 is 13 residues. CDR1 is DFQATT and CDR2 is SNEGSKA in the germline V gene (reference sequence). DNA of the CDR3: TGCAGTGCTAGTCAGGGGTGGGGTGAAAAACTGTTTTTT. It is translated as CSASQGWGEKLFF.

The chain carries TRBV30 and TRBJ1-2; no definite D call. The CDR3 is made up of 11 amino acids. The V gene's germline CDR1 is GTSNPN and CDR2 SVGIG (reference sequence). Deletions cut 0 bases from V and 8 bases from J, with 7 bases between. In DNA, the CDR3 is TGTGCCTGGAGTGTACAGCTCGGCTACACCTTC. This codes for CAWSVQLGYTF.

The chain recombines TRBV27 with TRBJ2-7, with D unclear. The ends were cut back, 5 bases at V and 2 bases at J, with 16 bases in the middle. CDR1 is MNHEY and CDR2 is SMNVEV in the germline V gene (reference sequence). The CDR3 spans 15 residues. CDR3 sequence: CASSPASSPAYEQYF. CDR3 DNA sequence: TGTGCCAGCAGTCCCGCCTCTTCCCCGGCCTACGAGCAGTACTTC.

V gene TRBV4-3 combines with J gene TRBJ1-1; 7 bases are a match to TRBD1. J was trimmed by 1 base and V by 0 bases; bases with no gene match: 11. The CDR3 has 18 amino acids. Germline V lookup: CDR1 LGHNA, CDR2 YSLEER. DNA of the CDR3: TGCGCCAGCAGCCAAGATAGGGACAGTCATTACTCGAACACTGAAGCTTTCTTT. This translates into CASSQDRDSHYSNTEAFF.

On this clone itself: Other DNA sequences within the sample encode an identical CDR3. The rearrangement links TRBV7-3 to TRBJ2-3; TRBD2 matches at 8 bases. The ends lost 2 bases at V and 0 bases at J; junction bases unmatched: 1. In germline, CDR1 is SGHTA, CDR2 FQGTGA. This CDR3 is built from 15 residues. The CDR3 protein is CASSLAGGSTDTQYF. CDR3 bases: TGTGCCAGCAGCTTAGCGGGGGGTAGCACAGATACGCAGTATTTT.

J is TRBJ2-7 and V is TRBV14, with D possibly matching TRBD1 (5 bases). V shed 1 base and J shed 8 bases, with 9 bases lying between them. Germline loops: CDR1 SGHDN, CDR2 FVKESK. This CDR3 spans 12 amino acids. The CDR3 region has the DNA TGTGCCAGCAGCCAAGTCAGGGAAAAGCAGTACTTC. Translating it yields CASSQVREKQYF.